This T cell receptor beta chain stems from a study of T-cell reconstitution after alpha-beta-depleted transplantation in children. Unique molecular identifiers were used to barcode this TCRbeta library. MiXCR, run by TCRdb on the PCR reads, gives a single entry per CDR3 protein. The table has about 500,000 distinct CDR3 sequences, 11% seen once. This receptor was taken from a female patient aged 2-10 years who had a stem cell transplant for aplastic anemia, so the T cells may come from the graft donor. Source: PBMCs, mostly from graft donor cells, taken 180 days after TCRalphabeta/CD19-depleted stem cell transplant.

The CDR3 DNA follows: TGTGCCAGCAGCAAAGCGCGGGACAGCAATCAGCCCCAGCATTTT. Its protein is CASSKARDSNQPQHF. The V call is TRBV21-1, the J call TRBJ1-5; the table assigns TRBD1, which was not confirmed against the DNA. TRBV21-1 is listed as a pseudogene. This CDR3 is 15 amino acids long.